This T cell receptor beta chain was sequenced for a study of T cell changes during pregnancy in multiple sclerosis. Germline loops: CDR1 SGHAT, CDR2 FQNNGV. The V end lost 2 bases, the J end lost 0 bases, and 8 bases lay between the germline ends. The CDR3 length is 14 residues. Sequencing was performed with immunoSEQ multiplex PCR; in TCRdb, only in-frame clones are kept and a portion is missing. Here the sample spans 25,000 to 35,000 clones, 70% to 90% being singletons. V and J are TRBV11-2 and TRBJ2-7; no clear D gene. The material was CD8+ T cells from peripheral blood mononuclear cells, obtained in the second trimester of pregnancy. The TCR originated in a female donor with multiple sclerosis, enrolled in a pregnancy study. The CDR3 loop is CASSLTTRSYEQYF. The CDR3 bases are TGTGCCAGCAGCTTAACTACCCGCTCCTACGAGCAGTACTTC.